The source of this TCR beta chain is a study of T cells after yellow fever vaccination (dated by TCRdb to between 2019 and 2020). As for the study more broadly: Libraries from fractions with low cell numbers were prepared with the SMART-Seq v4 Ultra Low Input RNA kit. To follow T-cell clones before and after primary and booster YFV17D yellow fever vaccination, bulk TCR alpha and beta repertoires were sequenced over time. Two healthy male donors made up the cohort, one aged 18 to 30 years and the other aged 30 to 40 years. Blood was collected at multiple timepoints before and after primary and secondary immunization, and bulk PBMC replicates and cell subsets were isolated.

The treatment or condition label for this specimen denotes: live attenuated yellow fever vaccine strain. At each blood-draw timepoint, two biological replicates of bulk PBMCs were obtained. PBMCs were isolated from peripheral blood using a standard Ficoll-Paque protocol. TriZol was used to extract RNA from bulk PBMCs, CD4 and CD8 fractions, and dextramer-positive and dextramer-negative fractions. Only a few counts were recorded for this clonotype. No cognate antigen has been identified for it. Base quality data are lacking; no much larger clone is found one base away. Synthesis of TCR cDNA relied on 5'RACE template switching, a step that introduced a universal primer site along with unique molecular identifiers. cDNA synthesis was primed from both the TCR alpha and TCR beta constant segments. Two PCR steps were used to amplify libraries, with sample barcodes and sequencing adapters being added in the second step. Sequencing of the libraries was done on either Illumina HiSeq 2500 (2x100 bp) or NovaSeq (2x150 bp). The authors processed their data as follows. MIGEC handled demultiplexing of reads and collapsing into UMI consensus sequences, while MiXCR performed V(D)J alignment. Vaccine-responding clonotypes were identified with edgeR using replicate PBMC samples, with FDR below 0.01 and a log2 fold change above 5 up to day 15 being required. CD4 or CD8 identity was assigned to each bulk clonotype according to whether the clonotype was present at higher abundance in the sequenced CD4 repertoire or the sequenced CD8 repertoire. The public sequencing data were trimmed at Q25 with fastp and processed into clonotypes with MiXCR by TCRdb, which kept only in-frame beta chains. Merged by CDR3 protein, the rows form single entries marked with the most common genes and DNA. These V and J calls originate from TCRdb's pipeline instead of the authors' own analysis. This sample gives more than 250,000 distinct CDR3 sequences in total; around 7.3% of them show up just once. The ten largest make up 15% to 20% of the sample.

Study-level results and caveats: Computational filtering was required because FACS-sorted repertoires could contain abundant contaminating clonotypes from the bulk population. Because only two donors were included in the study, the extent to which the findings can be generalized is limited. After the booster, most clones that had expanded after primary vaccination were detected again (around 97% of CD4 and 88% of CD8), suggesting broad maintenance of memory. Compared with the primary T-cell response, the secondary T-cell response was weaker but faster, peaking on day 5 rather than day 15. A small share of clonotypes occurred in both CD4 and CD8 compartments, likely arising from convergent recombination.

At the junction V is shortened by 3 bases and J by 6 bases, with 14 bases in between. The CDR3 runs 15 amino acids, cysteine and phenylalanine included. Just CDR3 DNA is preserved here, 45 bases in frame from base 1. CDR1 MDHEN and CDR2 SYDVKM were looked up in the germline V gene. This sequence was found in a man aged 18-30 years who received the YFV17D yellow fever vaccine. The sequencing used PBMCs, collected more than 35 days after the first yellow fever vaccination. In this chain, TRBV28 is recombined with TRBJ2-2; a weak D assignment points to TRBD1 (6 bases agree). CDR3 protein: CASSFGSGAPGELFF. The nucleotide sequence reads TGTGCCAGCAGTTTCGGATCAGGGGCCCCCGGGGAGCTGTTTTTT.